Shown below are 3 T cell receptor beta chains from a single sample sequenced in a study of blood T cell repertoires in COVID-19. Produced via immunoSEQ multiplex PCR; TCRdb's table is partial and in-frame only. The table records 86,000 or so clones, more than 75% of them present only once. The sequenced material came from peripheral blood. All receptors derive from a man aged 45-65 years with active or convalescent COVID-19.

The chain uses TRBV3-1 (or the pseudogene TRBV3-2) and TRBJ2-7, with 7 bases fitting TRBD1. The CDR3 length is 15 residues. V shed 4 bases and J 2 bases; nucleotides not matched to a gene: 8. Germline CDR1 is LGHDT and CDR2 is YNNKEL (reference sequence). DNA of the CDR3: TGTGCCAGCAGCCTGGCCGACAGGGTCGCCTACGAGCAGTACTTC. Translating it yields CASSLADRVAYEQYF.

The rearrangement uses TRBV2 and TRBJ2-2, with D possibly TRBD1 on 6 matching bases. This CDR3 has 14 amino acids. V lost 6 bases to trimming and J lost 5 bases, with 13 bases between them. Per germline, CDR1 SNHLY and CDR2 FYNNEI. As DNA, the CDR3 is TGTGCCAGCAGGGACAGCGACCATACCGGGGAGCTGTTTTTT. Amino acid sequence: CASRDSDHTGELFF.

This chain connects TRBV9 to TRBJ2-5; TRBD2 matches 10 bases. The CDR3 spans 15 residues. From germline, CDR1 is SGDLS and CDR2 YYNGEE. The V segment lost 3 bases and the J segment 3 bases; nucleotides outside the gene matches: 5. CDR3 bases: TGTGCCAGCAGCGCCCAGCGGGGGGGGGAAGAGACCCAGTACTTC. Its protein is CASSAQRGGEETQYF. Together with reference TRBV9 and TRBJ2-5, the CDR3 gives the full variable domain: DSGVTQTPKHLITATGQRVTLRCSPRSGDLSVYWYQQSLDQGLQFLIQYYNGEERAKGNILERFSAQQFPDLHSELNLSSLELGDSALYFCASSAQRGGEETQYFGPGTRLLVL.